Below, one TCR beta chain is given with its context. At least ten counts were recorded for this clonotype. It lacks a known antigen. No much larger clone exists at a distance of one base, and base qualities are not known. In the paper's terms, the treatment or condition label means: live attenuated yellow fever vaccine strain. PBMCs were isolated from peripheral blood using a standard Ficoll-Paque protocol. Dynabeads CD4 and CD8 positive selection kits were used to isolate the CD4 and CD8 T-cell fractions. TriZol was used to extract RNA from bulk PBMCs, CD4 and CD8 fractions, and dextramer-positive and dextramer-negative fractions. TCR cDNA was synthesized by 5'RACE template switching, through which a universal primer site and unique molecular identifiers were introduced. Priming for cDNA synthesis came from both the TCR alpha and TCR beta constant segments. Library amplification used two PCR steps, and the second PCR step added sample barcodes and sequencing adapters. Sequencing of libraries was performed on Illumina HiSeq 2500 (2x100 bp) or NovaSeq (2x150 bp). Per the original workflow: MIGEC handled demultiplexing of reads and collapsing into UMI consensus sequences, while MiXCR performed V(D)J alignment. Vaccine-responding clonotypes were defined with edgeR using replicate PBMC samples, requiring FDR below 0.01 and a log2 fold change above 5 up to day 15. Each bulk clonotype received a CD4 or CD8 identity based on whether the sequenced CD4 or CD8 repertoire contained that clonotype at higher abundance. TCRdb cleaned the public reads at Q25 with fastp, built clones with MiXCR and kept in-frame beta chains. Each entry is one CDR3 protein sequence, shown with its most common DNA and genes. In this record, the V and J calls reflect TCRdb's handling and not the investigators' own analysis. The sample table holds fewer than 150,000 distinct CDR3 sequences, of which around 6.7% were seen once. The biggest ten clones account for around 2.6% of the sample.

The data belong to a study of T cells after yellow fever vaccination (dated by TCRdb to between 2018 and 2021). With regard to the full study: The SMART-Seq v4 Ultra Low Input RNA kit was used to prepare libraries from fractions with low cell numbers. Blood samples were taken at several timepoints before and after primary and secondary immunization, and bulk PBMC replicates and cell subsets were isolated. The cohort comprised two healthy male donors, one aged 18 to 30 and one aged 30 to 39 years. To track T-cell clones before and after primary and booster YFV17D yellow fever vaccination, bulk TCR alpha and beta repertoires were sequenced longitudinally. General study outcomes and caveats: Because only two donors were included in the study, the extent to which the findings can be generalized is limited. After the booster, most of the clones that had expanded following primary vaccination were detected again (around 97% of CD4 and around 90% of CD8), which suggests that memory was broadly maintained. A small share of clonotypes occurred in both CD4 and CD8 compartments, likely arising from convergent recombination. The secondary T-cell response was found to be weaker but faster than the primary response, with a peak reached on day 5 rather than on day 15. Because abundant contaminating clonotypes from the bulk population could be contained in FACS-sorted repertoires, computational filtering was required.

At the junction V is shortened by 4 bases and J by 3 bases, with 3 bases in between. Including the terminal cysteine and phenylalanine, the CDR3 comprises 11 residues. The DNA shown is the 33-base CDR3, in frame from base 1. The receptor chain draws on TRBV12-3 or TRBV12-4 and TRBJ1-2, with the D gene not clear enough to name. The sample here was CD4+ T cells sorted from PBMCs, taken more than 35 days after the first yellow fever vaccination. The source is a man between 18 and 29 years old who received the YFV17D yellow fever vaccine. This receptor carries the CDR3 CASSYDYGYTF. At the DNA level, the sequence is TGTGCCAGCAGTTATGACTATGGCTACACCTTC.